This TCR beta chain was captured by sequencing in a study of T cell responses to AZD1222 COVID-19 vaccine. Study context: Analysis merged second doses at about 4 or about 12 weeks.

As regards this clone: Its specificity is unknown.

Here immunoSEQ multiplex PCR was the method, and the copy in TCRdb shows in-frame clones only, minus some. The sample lists 90,000 to 150,000 clones, more than 85% occurring once. General observations from the study: Sampled repertoires all dated from after the peak T cell response.

This specimen was peripheral blood, taken on day 0 of AZD1222 vaccination. The receptor comes from an adult in good health.

In DNA form, the CDR3 reads TGTGCCAGCAGCGTGACAGGGCTAGAGCCCCAGCATTTT. This gives the protein CASSVTGLEPQHF. The chain has TRBV9 and TRBJ1-5; 7 bases fit TRBD1. Trimming cost V 2 bases and J 8 bases; bases outside gene matches: 4. Germline V lookup: CDR1 SGDLS, CDR2 YYNGEE. CDR3 length: 13 amino acids. Full variable domain (remainder filled in from reference TRBV9 and TRBJ1-5): DSGVTQTPKHLITATGQRVTLRCSPRSGDLSVYWYQQSLDQGLQFLIQYYNGEERAKGNILERFSAQQFPDLHSELNLSSLELGDSALYFCASSVTGLEPQHFGDGTRLSIL.